This TCR beta chain came from a study of type 1 and type 2 diabetes patients. Study information: T cells were magnetically sorted from PBMCs as CD4+ or CD8+ subsets. Study outcomes and limitations: Type 2 diabetes repertoires were more diverse than type 1 diabetes repertoires.

The PCR template was genomic DNA. Amplification of the beta chain CDR3 used 30 forward and 13 reverse multiplex primers. One entry per CDR3 protein, called by TCRdb with MiXCR from the multiplex PCR reads. The data contain about 250,000 distinct CDR3 sequences, approximately 50% of them singletons. A note on this clonotype: The antigen remains unidentified.

This TCR came from a man aged 18-30 years with type 2 diabetes. Sample: peripheral blood mononuclear cells (PBMCs).

The CDR3 coding sequence is TGTGCCAGTAGTACCGGGGGACGGGGGTATGGCTACACCTTC. Translated, it gives CASSTGGRGYGYTF. This rearrangement joins TRBV19 to TRBJ1-2, with a weak D call TRBD1 (5 bases). The germline V gene has CDR1 LNHDA and CDR2 SQIVND (reference sequence). The CDR3 has 14 residues. Trimming took off 4 bases at V and 5 bases at J, with 14 bases between the two ends.